The 17 T cell receptor beta chains in this list originate from one sample, sequenced in a study of shared clonotypes between healthy human individuals. Sequencing used immunoSEQ multiplex PCR; TCRdb keeps in-frame clones, though not all of them. The table shows some 1.4 million clones, with around 97% occurring only once. The sequenced sample consisted of naive CD4+ T cells sorted from blood. The sample's subset: CD45RA+ positively selected. The receptor set was obtained from a man aged 25-45 years in good health.

The genes are TRBV9 and TRBJ2-2, with D unresolved. V was clipped by 0 bases and J by 7 bases, with 7 bases between them. Per germline, CDR1 SGDLS and CDR2 YYNGEE. CDR3 length: 13 amino acids. This CDR3 is CASSVGPIGELFF. In DNA form, the CDR3 reads TGTGCCAGCAGCGTAGGGCCCATCGGGGAGCTGTTTTTT.

Here the CDR3 DNA reads TGTGCCAGCTCACAATCCGGGACAGGGGGCTACGAGCAGTACTTC. Translated: CASSQSGTGGYEQYF. This chain connects TRBV18 to TRBJ2-7, with 11 bases that match TRBD1. Germline V gives CDR1 KGHSH, CDR2 LQKENI. V trimming: 4 bases; J trimming: 3 bases; junction bases outside the gene matches: 5. The length of the CDR3 is 15 residues. Using reference TRBV18 and TRBJ2-7 for the parts outside the CDR3, the full variable domain is NAGVMQNPRHLVRRRGQEARLRCSPMKGHSHVYWYRQLPEEGLKFMVYLQKENIIDESGMPKERFSAEFPKEGPSILRIQQVVRGDSAAYFCASSQSGTGGYEQYFGPGTRLTVT.

This clone showed up just once. The genes are TRBV5-5 and TRBJ1-5, with D possibly matching TRBD1 (5 bases). Germline V CDR1 and CDR2: SGHKS, YYEKEE (reference sequence). V shed 5 bases and J shed 4 bases, with 10 bases lying between them. This CDR3 is built from 13 residues. The CDR3 nucleotides are TGTGCCAGCAGTCGGGGGGGTAATCAGCCCCAGCATTTT. Residues: CASSRGGNQPQHF.

This sequence joins TRBV6-5 and TRBJ1-1; no firm D call. CDR3 length equals 14 residues. Germline-derived CDR1 and CDR2 are MNHEY and SVGAGI. V lost 2 bases, J lost 11 bases, and 18 bases lay in between. This chain's CDR3 is CASSYGVITRHAFF. The CDR3 bases are TGTGCCAGCAGTTACGGCGTAATCACGAGGCACGCTTTCTTT.

This chain links TRBV2 with TRBJ2-7; either TRBD1 or TRBD2 may supply D (6 bases each). Germline loops: CDR1 SNHLY, CDR2 FYNNEI. The germline V and J ends were trimmed by 6 bases and 6 bases, with 15 bases remaining between them. This CDR3 region has 13 residues. CDR3 sequence: CASSAGHLTEQYF. The CDR3 DNA reads as TGTGCCAGCAGCGCGGGACACCTCACCGAGCAGTACTTC.

This clone was detected only once. The V gene is TRBV9, the J gene TRBJ1-2, with a possible D match to TRBD1 (5 bases). Germline-derived CDR1 and CDR2 are SGDLS and YYNGEE. There are 15 residues in the CDR3. V lost 4 bases and J 2 bases, leaving 15 bases between the germline ends. CDR3 sequence reads: CASSPRTTGNYGYTF. DNA for the CDR3: TGTGCCAGCAGCCCACGGACAACTGGAAACTATGGCTACACCTTC.

V is TRBV19 and J is TRBJ2-1; D is unclear. The CDR3 runs to 12 residues. Per germline, CDR1 LNHDA and CDR2 SQIVND (reference sequence). V gave up 5 bases and J gave up 14 bases, with 16 bases separating them. CDR3 protein: CASSDLTGSEFF. CDR3 bases: TGTGCCAGTAGTGATCTTACGGGTTCGGAGTTCTTC.

This rearrangement joins TRBV18 to TRBJ2-7, with a tentative D call TRBD1 (6 bases). The CDR3 is made up of 15 amino acids. The ends were cut back, 4 bases at V and 0 bases at J, with 13 bases in the middle. Looked up from germline, CDR1 is KGHSH and CDR2 is LQKENI. CDR3 protein: CASSRRDISSYEQYF. The CDR3 DNA reads TGTGCCAGCTCACGTCGGGACATCTCCTCCTACGAGCAGTACTTC.

The chain is built from TRBV11-3 and TRBJ2-5, with 10 bases lining up with TRBD2. The germline V gene has CDR1 SGHNT and CDR2 YENEEA. CDR3 length: 16 residues. With V trimmed by 3 bases and J by 3 bases, 7 bases remained unmatched. CDR3 bases: TGTGCCAGCAGCTTGGGGGGAGCGGGAGGGGAAGAGACCCAGTACTTC. This translates into CASSLGGAGGEETQYF.

V gene TRBV5-1 combines with J gene TRBJ2-3; possible D gene TRBD2, 5 bases. Trimming removed 1 base at V and 5 bases at J, with 11 bases between. Per germline, CDR1 SGHRS and CDR2 YFSETQ. This CDR3 comprises 14 residues. The CDR3: CASSLSYEGDTQYF. The CDR3 DNA follows: TGCGCCAGCAGCTTGTCCTACGAGGGAGATACGCAGTATTTT.

V and J are TRBV11-2 and TRBJ2-3; TRBD2 matches 10 bases. The length of the CDR3 is 16 residues. After removal of 6 bases from V and 4 bases from J, the junction contained 10 bases not matched to a gene. CDR1 is SGHAT, CDR2 FQNNGV, per germline. CDR3 in DNA: TGTGCCAGCAGTCGGAGCTGGGGACTAGCGTCAGATACGCAGTATTTT. Protein: CASSRSWGLASDTQYF.

The chain joins TRBV27 to TRBJ2-1; 9 nucleotides line up with TRBD1. CDR1 and CDR2 from the germline V gene are MNHEY and SMNVEV (reference sequence). CDR3 length equals 15 residues. V trimming: 2 bases; J trimming: 8 bases; junction bases outside the gene matches: 7. The CDR3, as DNA: TGTGCCAGCAGTTTACCTGGACAGGGGAGGCATGAGCAGTTCTTC. Its protein product is CASSLPGQGRHEQFF.

The rearrangement uses TRBV5-5 and TRBJ2-7; 8 bases agree with TRBD2. Germline-derived CDR1 and CDR2 are SGHKS and YYEKEE (reference sequence). The CDR3 covers 13 residues. Trimming at V came to 2 bases and at J to 4 bases, leaving 2 bases not matched to a gene. The CDR3 region has the DNA TGTGCCAGCAGCTTCCGGGAGGGATACGAGCAGTACTTC. Translated, it gives CASSFREGYEQYF.

The table lists this clone with a few counts. Other DNA sequences of this sample code for an identical CDR3. The gene calls are TRBV6-1 and TRBJ2-7; the D gene is possibly TRBD1 (6 bases). The CDR3 has 13 amino acids. Trimming shortened V by 6 bases and J by 0 bases, and 9 bases separated the two germline ends. CDR1 is MNHNS, CDR2 SASEGT, per germline. CDR3 sequence: CASSRDNSYEQYF. CDR3 DNA: TGTGCCAGCAGCCGGGACAACTCCTACGAGCAGTACTTC.

The rearrangement uses TRBV7-6 and TRBJ1-5, with D unclear. Trimming took off 1 base at V and 1 base at J, with 11 bases between the two ends. This CDR3 is built from 16 residues. The germline V gene encodes CDR1 SGHVS and CDR2 FNYEAQ. The CDR3 reads CASSLGPSGSNQPQHF. CDR3 nucleotides: TGTGCCAGCAGCTTAGGGCCCTCGGGAAGCAATCAGCCCCAGCATTTT. Together with reference TRBV7-6 and TRBJ1-5, the CDR3 gives the full variable domain: GAGVSQSPRYKVTKRGQDVALRCDPISGHVSLYWYRQALGQGPEFLTYFNYEAQQDKSGLPNDRFSAERPEGSISTLTIQRTEQRDSAMYRCASSLGPSGSNQPQHFGDGTRLSIL.

Turning to this clone: This sample also contains other DNA sequences that code for the same CDR3. The V and J genes are TRBV28 and TRBJ1-5; no definite D call. This CDR3 contains 12 residues. The V gene's germline CDR1 is MDHEN and CDR2 SYDVKM. V was trimmed by 4 bases and J by 4 bases, leaving 5 bases between them. Here the CDR3 reads CASSSPNQPQHF. CDR3 DNA: TGTGCCAGCAGTTCCCCGAATCAGCCCCAGCATTTT. Full variable domain (outside the CDR3, taken from reference TRBV28 and TRBJ1-5): DVKVTQSSRYLVKRTGEKVFLECVQDMDHENMFWYRQDPGLGLRLIYFSYDVKMKEKGDIPEGYSVSREKKERFSLILESASTNQTSMYLCASSSPNQPQHFGDGTRLSIL.

This clone was recorded once. The rearrangement uses TRBV18 and TRBJ1-1; D is possibly TRBD1 (6 bases). Germline V lookup: CDR1 KGHSH, CDR2 LQKENI. V lost 5 bases to trimming and J lost 0 bases, with 13 bases between them. CDR3 length: 15 residues. In DNA form, the CDR3 reads TGTGCCAGCTCATTGGGGGGGGGCATGAACACTGAAGCTTTCTTT. Residues: CASSLGGGMNTEAFF.